This T cell receptor beta chain comes out of a study of CD8 T cells in Susac syndrome. RNA in amounts of roughly 0.5 to 1 ug was reverse transcribed with random hexamers. The immunoSEQ assay covered 54 Vbeta and 13 Jbeta segments for CDR3. MiXCR was run by TCRdb on the immunoSEQ multiplex PCR reads, yielding one entry per CDR3 protein. The repertoire holds 250,000 to 300,000 distinct CDR3 sequences, with 85% as singletons. This CDR3 has 13 residues. The V gene's germline CDR1 is KGHDR and CDR2 SFDVKD. With V trimmed by 11 bases and J by 9 bases, 11 bases remained unmatched. Sequencing of TCR beta was performed on blood CD8+ and CD4+ T cells. CD8+ and CD4+ T cells were negatively isolated; TEMRA cells were FACS-enriched.

This receptor was taken from a human donor with multiple sclerosis. This chain connects TRBV24-1 to TRBJ2-1, with 8 bases matching TRBD1. Sequences were obtained from CD8+ T cells from PBMCs. This chain's CDR3 is CAIESQGTGEQFF. The CDR3 DNA is TGTGCCATCGAGTCTCAGGGGACAGGTGAGCAGTTCTTC.